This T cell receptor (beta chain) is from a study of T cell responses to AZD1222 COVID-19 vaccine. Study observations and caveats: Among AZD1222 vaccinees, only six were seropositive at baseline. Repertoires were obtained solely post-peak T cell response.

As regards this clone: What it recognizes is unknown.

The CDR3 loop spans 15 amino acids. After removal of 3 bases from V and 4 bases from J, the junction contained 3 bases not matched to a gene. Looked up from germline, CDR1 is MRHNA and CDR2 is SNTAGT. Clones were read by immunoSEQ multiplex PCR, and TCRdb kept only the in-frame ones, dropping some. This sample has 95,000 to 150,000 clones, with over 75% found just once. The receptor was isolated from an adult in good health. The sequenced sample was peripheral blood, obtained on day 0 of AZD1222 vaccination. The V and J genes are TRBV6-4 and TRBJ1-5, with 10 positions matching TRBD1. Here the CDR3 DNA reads TGTGCCAGCAGTGAGACAGGGGGCGGGAATCAGCCCCAGCATTTT. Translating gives CASSETGGGNQPQHF.